This TCR beta chain was captured in a study of T cell clones after liver transplantation. Measured with immunoSEQ multiplex PCR; TCRdb has only the in-frame clones, and not every one. The sample lists about 51,000 clones; roughly 90% were seen once. V was clipped by 2 bases and J by 0 bases, with 10 bases between them. The CDR3 contains 16 residues. Germline V gives CDR1 MRHNA, CDR2 SNTAGT. This chain links TRBV6-4 with TRBJ2-2; D could derive from TRBD1 or TRBD2 (5 bases each). The source was CD8+ T cells from blood, collected 12 months after liver transplant. This clonotype originated in a human patient who received a liver transplant. Some T cells may trace back to the graft donor. CDR3 sequence reads: CASSDEGPSNTGELFF. DNA of the CDR3: TGTGCCAGCAGTGACGAGGGGCCCTCGAACACCGGGGAGCTGTTTTTT.